Following are 27 T cell receptor beta chains from one sample sequenced in a study. One entry per CDR3 protein results from TCRdb running MiXCR on the RT-PCR reads. The sample holds hundreds of thousands of distinct CDR3 sequences, around 14% seen once. Sequencing was done on a sample of memory CD4+ T cells from blood. Every receptor here comes from a female donor in good health, serving as a healthy control.

This clonotype has only a few counts. The CDR3 DNA sequence: TGTGCCAGCAGCCCTGACGACAGACCCAACTATGGCTACACCTTC. Protein product: CASSPDDRPNYGYTF. This chain uses TRBV7-3 with TRBJ1-2, with D perhaps matching TRBD1 (5 bases). Trimming left V 5 bases short and J 2 bases short, with 15 bases between. Germline CDR1 is SGHTA and CDR2 is FQGTGA. There are 15 residues in the CDR3.

This sequence joins TRBV7-3 and TRBJ2-2; D not certain. The germline gives CDR1 SGHTA, CDR2 FQGTGA. Trimming stripped 5 bases from V and 1 base from J, with 11 bases between. This CDR3 is built from 15 residues. The CDR3 DNA is TGTGCCAGCAGCCCAGGCTGGCGGAACACCGGGGAGCTGTTTTTT. Its protein product is CASSPGWRNTGELFF.

This clonotype was observed at least ten times. The chain recombines TRBV6-5 with TRBJ2-1, with D possibly called TRBD1 or TRBD2 (5 bases each). Trimming cost V 6 bases and J 6 bases, with 21 bases left between them. Germline assignment: CDR1 MNHEY and CDR2 SVGAGI. This CDR3 contains 16 residues. The CDR3, as DNA: TGTGCCAGCAGATTGAGCACCGGGACCCTGGGCAATGAGCAGTTCTTC. Its translation: CASRLSTGTLGNEQFF.

In this sample, this clonotype turned up many times. This chain uses TRBV27 with TRBJ2-1; D may be TRBD1 or TRBD2 (5 bases each). Trimming pared 5 bases from V and 0 bases from J, leaving 14 bases between. This CDR3 is 16 amino acids long. Per the germline V gene, CDR1 is MNHEY and CDR2 is SMNVEV (reference sequence). The CDR3 here is CASSVPGASSYNEQFF. CDR3 nucleotides: TGTGCCAGCAGTGTCCCCGGGGCGAGCTCCTACAATGAGCAGTTCTTC.

This clonotype turned up a few times. V gene TRBV7-2 combines with J gene TRBJ2-3; D is unresolved. V was shortened by 5 bases and J by 5 bases, with 14 bases between the two germline ends. The CDR3 is 14 amino acids. Germline lookup yields CDR1 SGHTA and CDR2 FQGNSA. CDR3 nucleotide sequence: TGTGCCAGCAGCCCCCCGTCCCGACGAGATACGCAGTATTTT. Its translation: CASSPPSRRDTQYF.

The V and J genes are TRBV5-1 and TRBJ1-2, with 10 bases matching TRBD1. This CDR3 spans 15 amino acids. Germline V lookup: CDR1 SGHRS, CDR2 YFSETQ. The V gene end was trimmed by 4 bases and the J gene end by 2 bases; junction bases not matched to a gene: 5. The CDR3 reads CASSQAGQGNYGYTF. CDR3 coding DNA: TGCGCCAGCAGCCAGGCGGGACAGGGGAACTATGGCTACACCTTC.

The V gene is TRBV9, the J gene TRBJ2-3, with 9 bases identical to TRBD2. The CDR3 consists of 15 residues. Trimming removed 9 bases from V and 4 bases from J; junction bases left unmatched: 12. The germline V gene has CDR1 SGDLS and CDR2 YYNGEE. CDR3 DNA sequence: TGTGCCAACCCCGCAGCGGGAGGCGGCTCAGATACGCAGTATTTT. Amino acids: CANPAAGGGSDTQYF. The whole variable domain, remainder taken from reference TRBV9 and TRBJ2-3, is DSGVTQTPKHLITATGQRVTLRCSPRSGDLSVYWYQQSLDQGLQFLIQYYNGEERAKGNILERFSAQQFPDLHSELNLSSLELGDSALYFCANPAAGGGSDTQYFGPGTRLTVL.

V and J are TRBV7-2 and TRBJ2-7; 14 bases fit TRBD2. J gave up 6 bases and V 3 bases, and 7 bases lay outside the gene matches. CDR3 size: 16 residues. Germline CDR1 SGHTA, CDR2 FQGNSA. CDR3 sequence reads: CASSFGTSGSGGEQYF. CDR3 DNA sequence: TGTGCCAGCAGCTTCGGGACTAGCGGGAGTGGGGGCGAGCAGTACTTC. Complete variable domain (other parts from reference TRBV7-2 and TRBJ2-7): GAGVSQSPSNKVTEKGKDVELRCDPISGHTALYWYRQSLGQGLEFLIYFQGNSAPDKSGLPSDRFSAERTGGSVSTLTIQRTQQEDSAVYLCASSFGTSGSGGEQYFGPGTRLTVT.

This sequence joins TRBV20-1 and TRBJ1-4, with D possibly being TRBD1 (5 bases). CDR1 is DFQATT and CDR2 is SNEGSKA in the germline V gene (reference sequence). Trimming shortened V by 4 bases and J by 8 bases, and 14 bases separated the two germline ends. The CDR3 consists of 13 residues. In DNA form, the CDR3 reads TGCAGTGCTAAGGGGTCGGGCGGCGAAAAACTGTTTTTT. This translates into CSAKGSGGEKLFF.

This clonotype was detected a few times. The chain couples TRBV25-1 to TRBJ2-3, with a tentative D call TRBD2 (6 bases). The CDR3 sequence is 12 residues long. V lost 10 bases to trimming and J lost 4 bases, with 12 bases between them. CDR1 and CDR2 from the germline V gene are MGHDK and SYGVNS. The CDR3 region has the DNA TGTGCCACCTCGTCGGGGGCAGATACGCAGTATTTT. This codes for CATSSGADTQYF.

The chain couples TRBV5-5 to TRBJ2-7, with TRBD1 as a possible D gene (5 bases). V lost 5 bases to trimming and J lost 5 bases, with 17 bases between them. Germline-derived CDR1 and CDR2 are SGHKS and YYEKEE (reference sequence). The CDR3 is made up of 14 amino acids. This CDR3 reads CASSWYAGKDEQYF. CDR3 nucleotides: TGTGCCAGCAGTTGGTACGCAGGGAAAGACGAGCAGTACTTC.

This clonotype was counted many times. As DNA, the CDR3 is TGTGCCAGCAGTCGGGACGGCACTAACTATGGCTACACCTTC. Amino acids: CASSRDGTNYGYTF. This chain connects TRBV12-3 or TRBV12-4 to TRBJ1-2; TRBD1 is a possible D gene (5 bases). V lost 5 bases, J lost 0 bases, and 10 bases lay in between. The CDR3 is 14 amino acids.

This sequence joins TRBV28 and TRBJ2-2; TRBD2 aligns across 11 bases. The germline V gene has CDR1 MDHEN and CDR2 SYDVKM. Unmatched junction bases numbered 17, after V lost 7 bases and J lost 10 bases. This CDR3 is 17 amino acids long. The CDR3 region has the DNA TGTGCCAGCAAAAGGACTAGCGGGTATCGAACACGAGAGGAGCTGTTTTTT. This gives the protein CASKRTSGYRTREELFF.

V usage is TRBV5-4 and J usage is TRBJ2-1; 11 bases map to TRBD2. The V and J ends lost 3 bases and 4 bases, in that order; junction bases with no gene match: 3. Germline V CDR1 and CDR2: SGHNT, YYREEE (reference sequence). There are 15 residues in the CDR3. CDR3 region: CASSYASGGYNEQFF. CDR3 nucleotides: TGTGCCAGCAGCTATGCTAGCGGGGGGTACAATGAGCAGTTCTTC.

This clonotype was picked up a small number of times. V and J are TRBV3-1 and TRBJ1-3; D is unclear. V was clipped by 0 bases and J by 0 bases, with 9 bases between them. CDR1 and CDR2 from the germline V gene are LGHDT and YNNKEL (reference sequence). The CDR3 length is 16 residues. The CDR3 is CASSQEAGSSGNTIYF. The CDR3 DNA sequence: TGTGCCAGCAGCCAAGAGGCGGGTAGCTCTGGAAACACCATATATTTT. The full variable domain, completed using reference TRBV3-1 and TRBJ1-3, is DTAVSQTPKYLVTQMGNDKSIKCEQNLGHDTMYWYKQDSKKFLKIMFSYNNKELIINETVPNRFSPKSPDKAHLNLHINSLELGDSAVYFCASSQEAGSSGNTIYFGEGSWLTVV.

This CDR3 reads CSARDPLKGKTNYGYTF. CDR3 DNA sequence: TGCAGTGCTAGAGATCCCCTGAAGGGGAAAACTAACTATGGCTACACCTTC. The rearrangement links TRBV20-1 to TRBJ1-2, with D possibly matching TRBD1 (5 bases). Germline V gene sequence: CDR1 DFQATT, CDR2 SNEGSKA (reference sequence). This CDR3 is built from 17 residues. V was trimmed by 0 bases and J by 0 bases, leaving 17 bases between them.

This clonotype was seen at least ten times. The chain recombines TRBV12-3 or TRBV12-4 with TRBJ1-5, with D hard to call. This CDR3 is built from 14 residues. The V end was cut by 5 bases, the J end by 4 bases, with 12 bases between. The CDR3 DNA is TGTGCCAGCAGTCCTGACGGTGGGAATCAGCCCCAGCATTTT. It encodes CASSPDGGNQPQHF.

This clonotype has a count of ten or more. The chain uses TRBV6-4 and TRBJ2-2; D might be TRBD2 (6 bases). V lost 6 bases and J 6 bases, leaving 11 bases between the germline ends. Germline assignment: CDR1 MRHNA and CDR2 SNTAGT. CDR3 length: 13 amino acids. The CDR3, as DNA: TGTGCCAGCAGCCGGGACTGGGCCGGGGAGCTGTTTTTT. It encodes CASSRDWAGELFF.

This clonotype was counted at least ten times. The J gene is TRBJ1-1, the V gene TRBV18, with a possible D match to TRBD1 (6 bases). The V gene's germline CDR1 is KGHSH and CDR2 LQKENI. V was shortened by 3 bases and J by 7 bases, with 15 bases between the two germline ends. The CDR3 is made up of 14 amino acids. CDR3 protein: CASSPWGARNEAFF. Here the CDR3 DNA reads TGTGCCAGCTCACCTTGGGGGGCGCGGAATGAAGCTTTCTTT.

CDR3: CASSLEGVTDTQYF. The CDR3, as DNA: TGTGCCAGCAGTTTAGAAGGGGTCACAGATACGCAGTATTTT. The chain employs TRBV12-3 or TRBV12-4 and TRBJ2-3, with D possibly being TRBD1 (5 bases). With 1 base removed from V and 2 bases from J, the gap between germline ends came to 7 bases. This CDR3 region has 14 residues.

V gene TRBV16 combines with J gene TRBJ2-3; D remains unclear. Trimming removed 4 bases at V and 1 base at J, with 6 bases between. The CDR3 extends over 13 amino acids. CDR1 KGHSY and CDR2 FQNENV come from the germline V gene. CDR3 sequence (DNA): TGTGCCAGCAGCCGACTTCGCACAGATACGCAGTATTTT. It specifies CASSRLRTDTQYF.

The V gene is TRBV30, the J gene TRBJ1-5; weak D call: TRBD1 (6 bases). This CDR3 contains 15 residues. Trimming removed 3 bases at V and 6 bases at J, with 18 bases between. CDR1 and CDR2 from the germline V gene are GTSNPN and SVGIG (reference sequence). CDR3 nucleotide sequence: TGTGCCTGGAGCCCCCCGGGGACAACGGGTCAGCCCCAGCATTTT. Translation gives CAWSPPGTTGQPQHF.

This CDR3 reads CASSIGSGSVTDTQYF. The CDR3 DNA sequence: TGCGCCAGCAGCATAGGTAGCGGGAGTGTGACAGATACGCAGTATTTT. This chain uses TRBV5-1 with TRBJ2-3, with 9 positions matching TRBD2. This CDR3 comprises 16 residues. CDR1 is SGHRS and CDR2 is YFSETQ in the germline V gene. The V segment lost 4 bases and the J segment 3 bases; nucleotides outside the gene matches: 9.

This clonotype was found a few times. The genes are TRBV6-1 and TRBJ1-4; the D gene is possibly TRBD1 (5 bases). Germline V gene lookup returns CDR1 MNHNS and CDR2 SASEGT. The CDR3 covers 14 residues. V shed 6 bases and J shed 3 bases, with 11 bases lying between them. CDR3: CASRPGTANEKLFF. CDR3 nucleotides: TGTGCCAGCAGGCCCGGGACGGCTAATGAAAAACTGTTTTTT.

The chain joins TRBV3-1 to TRBJ2-2; D is possibly TRBD1 (7 bases). The CDR3 consists of 16 residues. Trimming left V 2 bases short and J 6 bases short, with 16 bases between. Germline assignment: CDR1 LGHDT and CDR2 YNNKEL (reference sequence). The CDR3 reads CASSQWTGPGAGELFF. In nucleotides, the CDR3 is TGTGCCAGCAGCCAATGGACAGGCCCGGGGGCCGGGGAGCTGTTTTTT.

The sample holds a few counts of this clonotype. This chain joins TRBV4-3 and TRBJ1-6, with 8 nucleotides matching TRBD1. Germline values: CDR1 LGHNA, CDR2 YSLEER. The ends lost 0 bases at V and 8 bases at J; junction bases unmatched: 6. The CDR3 totals 16 residues. This CDR3 reads CASSQDLGQVYSPLHF. The CDR3 DNA is TGCGCCAGCAGCCAAGATCTGGGACAGGTGTATTCACCCCTCCACTTT.

The sample holds a few counts of this clonotype. CDR3 loop: CASSLAIGGNEKLFF. The CDR3 region has the DNA TGCGCCAGCAGCTTGGCCATCGGGGGAAATGAAAAACTGTTTTTT. This chain connects TRBV5-1 to TRBJ1-4; tentative D call: TRBD1 (5 bases). V lost 0 bases and J 5 bases, leaving 11 bases between the germline ends. The CDR3 runs to 15 residues. Germline loops: CDR1 SGHRS, CDR2 YFSETQ.